This T cell receptor beta chain derives from a study of Ad26.COV2.S vaccination and SARS-CoV-2 variants. Study information: Enrollment placed the donor in the COV1001 Ad26.COV2.S trial arm.

Libraries were prepared by immunoSEQ multiplex PCR; TCRdb keeps only in-frame clonotypes and omits some of them. The sample lists some 420,000 clones; 70% to 90% were seen once. Germline V lookup: CDR1 SGHTA, CDR2 FQGNSA. The CDR3 is made up of 17 amino acids. V shed 0 bases and J shed 5 bases, with 18 bases lying between them. In this sample, this clone turned up a few times. Regarding treatment: 15 to 20 received Ad26.COV2.S at low or high dose, single or two shots; five or six received placebo; per-sample allocation not given. Day 63 following the first vaccine or placebo injection was when the samples were taken.

The starting material was peripheral blood, obtained in a trial of Ad26.COV2.S vaccine versus placebo. The chain couples TRBV7-2 to TRBJ2-3; the D gene could be TRBD1 or TRBD2 (5 bases each). This TCR was recovered from a person aged 18-60 years who received the Ad26.COV2.S COVID-19 vaccine or a placebo. The CDR3 nucleotides read TGTGCCAGCAGCTTAGCCCTGGGGGTCCAACCCCGAGATACGCAGTATTTT. This encodes CASSLALGVQPRDTQYF.